The 32 T cell receptor beta chains given below trace back to one sample, sequenced in a study of shared clonotypes between healthy human individuals (dated by TCRdb to between 2020 and 2021). Library generation was performed with the immunoSEQ multiplex PCR assay. This is the immuneACCESS table as TCRdb keeps it, with only in-frame sequences that have V and J called. A part of the clones is gone; compared with another copy, unresolved V genes explain less than half, and the rest is unexplained. Across this sample there are 550,000 to 650,000 clones, with roughly 95% seen only once. The top ten clonotypes cover about 0.11% of the sample. CD8 naive samples were obtained by positive selection for CCR7 among CD45RO-negative cells, yielding a CD45RA+CCR7+ population from which TemRA cells were excluded. The sample taken for sequencing was naive CD8+ T cells sorted from blood. The cell subset or site label of this sample denotes: CD45RA+CCR7+. Source of these receptors: a woman in her thirties in good health.

The chain employs TRBV2 and TRBJ2-5, with 12 bases fitting TRBD2. This CDR3 has 16 residues. V lost 2 bases and J lost 3; bases outside the gene matches: 4. CDR1 is SNHLY and CDR2 is FYNNEI in the germline V gene. CDR3 bases: TGTGCCAGCAGTGAAACGACTAGCGGGGGTAAAGAGACCCAGTACTTC. The encoded protein is CASSETTSGGKETQYF.

V is TRBV2 and J is TRBJ2-1; D is unresolved. The germline CDR1 and CDR2 sequences are SNHLY and FYNNEI. The CDR3 is made up of 12 amino acids. The germline V and J ends were trimmed by 4 bases and 4 bases, with 5 bases remaining between them. The CDR3 reads CASSVGYNEQFF. The CDR3 bases are TGTGCCAGCAGTGTCGGTTACAATGAGCAGTTCTTC.

This sequence joins TRBV7-9 and TRBJ2-3; D is possibly TRBD2 (5 bases). This CDR3 has 15 residues. Germline V lookup: CDR1 SEHNR, CDR2 FQNEAQ (reference sequence). Between the trimmed V and J ends, which lost 5 bases and 8 bases, there was a span of 20 bases. CDR3 sequence reads: CASSPDGTPAGTQYF. DNA for the CDR3: TGTGCCAGCAGCCCCGACGGAACCCCGGCGGGTACGCAGTATTTT.

The chain is built from TRBV7-9 and TRBJ1-5, with D possibly being TRBD1 (5 bases). The CDR3 runs to 14 residues. From germline, CDR1 is SEHNR and CDR2 FQNEAQ (reference sequence). With 6 bases removed from V and 7 bases from J, the gap between germline ends came to 16 bases. CDR3 loop: CASSSEGWQQPQHF. As DNA, the CDR3 is TGTGCCAGCAGTTCTGAGGGGTGGCAGCAGCCCCAGCATTTT.

The V call is TRBV5-4, the J call TRBJ2-5; D might be TRBD1 (6 bases). With 0 bases removed from V and 3 bases from J, the gap between germline ends came to 15 bases. This CDR3 region has 16 residues. Germline loops: CDR1 SGHNT, CDR2 YYREEE (reference sequence). The CDR3 coding sequence is TGTGCCAGCAGCTTGGCGGGTGAGGGGGTGGAAGAGACCCAGTACTTC. Residues: CASSLAGEGVEETQYF.

The CDR3 loop is CAWSTGSGTDTQYF. The CDR3 bases are TGTGCCTGGAGTACCGGGTCGGGCACAGATACGCAGTATTTT. The V call is TRBV30, the J call TRBJ2-3; D unclear. Germline loops: CDR1 GTSNPN, CDR2 SVGIG (reference sequence). The V gene lost 2 bases and the J gene lost 1 base, with 10 bases spanning the gap. This CDR3 has 14 amino acids.

The V call is TRBV11-2, the J call TRBJ1-5; D remains ambiguous. Germline CDR1 reads SGHAT; CDR2 reads FQNNGV. The V and J ends lost 1 base and 9 bases respectively, with 7 bases between them. The CDR3 is 12 residues long. CDR3 in amino acids: CASSLAMGPQHF. CDR3 sequence (DNA): TGTGCCAGCAGCTTAGCTATGGGGCCCCAGCATTTT.

The V gene is TRBV7-2, the J gene TRBJ2-5; 12 bases map to TRBD2. CDR1 and CDR2 (germline): SGHTA, FQGNSA. V lost 5 bases and J lost 2; bases outside the gene matches: 12. The CDR3 runs to 18 residues. The CDR3 region has the DNA TGTGCCAGCAGCGTCAGGGGCCCCGGGACTAGCGGGCAAGAGACCCAGTACTTC. Residues: CASSVRGPGTSGQETQYF.

J is TRBJ2-5 and V is TRBV7-2, with a tentative D call TRBD2 (6 bases). Trimming shortened V by 2 bases and J by 1 base, and 8 bases separated the two germline ends. Germline values: CDR1 SGHTA, CDR2 FQGNSA. The CDR3 runs 14 residues. This chain's CDR3 is CASSLSGGQETQYF. CDR3 bases: TGTGCCAGCAGCTTATCCGGGGGCCAAGAGACCCAGTACTTC.

This clone was seen only a few times. This chain joins TRBV28 and TRBJ2-7; D is undetermined. Germline V CDR1 and CDR2: MDHEN, SYDVKM. The CDR3 spans 18 residues. V lost 2 bases and J 1 base, leaving 21 bases between the germline ends. The CDR3 DNA sequence: TGTGCCAGCAGTTTAAGGCTCCGGCTACCGGATGTATCCTACGAGCAGTACTTC. It yields the protein CASSLRLRLPDVSYEQYF.

The V and J genes are TRBV5-6 and TRBJ2-2; possible D gene TRBD2, 5 bases. Trimming took 1 base from V and 6 from J, leaving 16 bases between them. CDR3 length: 16 residues. Per the germline V gene, CDR1 is SGHDT and CDR2 is YYEEEE. The CDR3 loop is CASSLTGSVFPGELFF. In DNA, the CDR3 is TGTGCCAGCAGCTTGACGGGGTCGGTTTTTCCCGGGGAGCTGTTTTTT.

This chain uses TRBV2 with TRBJ2-7; 14 bases map to TRBD2. The junction had 3 bases not matched to a gene; V was cut back by 11 bases and J by 6 bases. This CDR3 spans 12 amino acids. Per the germline V gene, CDR1 is SNHLY and CDR2 is FYNNEI. CDR3 in DNA: TGTGCCGGGGGACTAGCGGGAGCCGAGCAGTACTTC. Its translation: CAGGLAGAEQYF.

This rearrangement joins TRBV28 to TRBJ1-5, with D tentatively TRBD1 (5 bases). From germline, CDR1 is MDHEN and CDR2 SYDVKM. Deletions cut 6 bases from V and 5 bases from J, with 17 bases between. This CDR3 comprises 15 residues. CDR3 protein: CASRSQGGEYQPQHF. The CDR3 region has the DNA TGTGCCAGCAGATCCCAGGGCGGGGAGTATCAGCCCCAGCATTTT.

The genes are TRBV6-5 and TRBJ2-5; 13 nucleotides agree with TRBD2. The J call is doubtful: the DNA matches TRBJ2-7 better. Germline V gene sequence: CDR1 MNHEY, CDR2 SVGAGI. This CDR3 is 15 amino acids long. CDR3 sequence (DNA): TGTGCCAGCAGCGGGACTAGCGGGAACTCCTACGAGCAGTACTTC. It is translated as CASSGTSGNSYEQYF.

The V gene is TRBV5-4, the J gene TRBJ2-7; a possible D gene is TRBD2 (6 bases). This CDR3 comprises 14 residues. The germline gives CDR1 SGHNT, CDR2 YYREEE (reference sequence). The ends were cut back, 4 bases at V and 1 base at J, with 12 bases in the middle. The CDR3 here is CASSGRDSSYEQYF. The CDR3 DNA sequence: TGTGCCAGCAGCGGCCGGGACTCATCCTACGAGCAGTACTTC. The variable domain in full, with the rest retrieved from reference TRBV5-4 and TRBJ2-7, is ETGVTQSPTHLIKTRGQQVTLRCSSQSGHNTVSWYQQALGQGPQFIFQYYREEENGRGNFPPRFSGLQFPNYSSELNVNALELDDSALYLCASSGRDSSYEQYFGPGTRLTVT.

The chain couples TRBV2 to TRBJ2-5, with 10 positions matching TRBD2. V lost 2 bases, J lost 3 bases, and 21 bases stayed unmatched. The germline V gene has CDR1 SNHLY and CDR2 FYNNEI. The CDR3 loop spans 21 amino acids. The chain's CDR3 is CASSEHEGVNLAGEFEETQYF. The CDR3 nucleotides are TGTGCCAGCAGTGAACACGAGGGGGTGAATCTAGCGGGAGAGTTTGAAGAGACCCAGTACTTC.

The CDR3 nucleotides read TGTGCCAGCAGCTCCCGAGGTAGCAGGACCGGGGAGCTGTTTTTT. It codes for CASSSRGSRTGELFF. J is TRBJ2-2 and V is TRBV13, with D uncertain. Between the trimmed V and J ends, which lost 4 bases and 5 bases, there was a span of 14 bases. Germline V gene sequence: CDR1 PRHDT, CDR2 FYEKMQ (reference sequence). The CDR3 has 15 residues. The full variable domain, in which reference TRBV13 and TRBJ2-2 provide the parts outside the CDR3, is AAGVIQSPRHLIKEKRETATLKCYPIPRHDTVYWYQQGPGQDPQFLISFYEKMQSDKGSIPDRFSAQQFSDYHSELNMSSLELGDSALYFCASSSRGSRTGELFFGEGSRLTVL.

V and J are TRBV2 and TRBJ2-7; D possibly corresponds to TRBD2 (6 bases). The CDR3 spans 16 residues. V was shortened by 5 bases and J by 4 bases, with 21 bases between the two germline ends. Germline V gene sequence: CDR1 SNHLY, CDR2 FYNNEI. CDR3: CASSSETQSGLYEQYF. The CDR3 DNA is TGTGCCAGCAGTTCCGAAACTCAGAGCGGGCTTTACGAGCAGTACTTC.

The chain links TRBV7-6 to TRBJ1-3; maybe TRBD1 (5 bases). Per germline, CDR1 SGHVS and CDR2 FNYEAQ. This CDR3 spans 17 amino acids. V was clipped by 0 bases and J by 2 bases, with 14 bases between them. The CDR3 loop is CASSLARGSPTGNTIYF. DNA for the CDR3: TGTGCCAGCAGCTTAGCGAGGGGTTCACCTACTGGAAACACCATATATTTT.

This chain joins TRBV15 and TRBJ2-5; no definite D call. CDR1 and CDR2 (germline): LNHNV, YYDKDF (reference sequence). The CDR3 runs 13 residues. V was clipped by 6 bases and J by 5 bases, with 13 bases between them. The CDR3 DNA reads TGTGCCACCAGGAAGGCCCAGTGGGAGACCCAGTACTTC. Its protein product is CATRKAQWETQYF.

V is TRBV28 and J is TRBJ2-7; 12 nucleotides line up with TRBD2. This CDR3 has 17 residues. CDR1 and CDR2 (germline): MDHEN, SYDVKM. Unmatched junction bases numbered 9, after V lost 3 bases and J lost 3 bases. CDR3 DNA sequence: TGTGCCAGCAGTTTCGGGCTAGCGGGAGGGGTAATCTACGAGCAGTACTTC. Its protein is CASSFGLAGGVIYEQYF.

This clone was recorded a few times. The chain carries TRBV2 and TRBJ1-1; the D is unclear. Trimming cost V 7 bases and J 4 bases, with 7 bases left between them. Per the germline V gene, CDR1 is SNHLY and CDR2 is FYNNEI. The CDR3 loop spans 11 amino acids. CDR3 bases: TGTGCCAGCAAAGGGAGCACTGAAGCTTTCTTT. It is translated as CASKGSTEAFF.

This rearrangement joins TRBV13 to TRBJ1-1; D not resolved. Trimming removed 4 bases at V and 7 bases at J, with 13 bases between. Germline V gene data show CDR1 as PRHDT and CDR2 as FYEKMQ (reference sequence). The CDR3 is 13 residues long. CDR3 in amino acids: CASSSDGNVEAFF. The CDR3 DNA sequence: TGTGCCAGCAGCTCCGACGGTAATGTTGAAGCTTTCTTT.

The chain is built from TRBV2 and TRBJ2-1; 10 bases are shared with TRBD2. There are 14 residues in the CDR3. Germline V gene sequence: CDR1 SNHLY, CDR2 FYNNEI. V lost 9 bases and J lost 5; bases outside the gene matches: 7. The CDR3 region has the DNA TGTGCCAGGGTTAGCGGGAGGTCGAACAATGAGCAGTTCTTC. This sequence encodes CARVSGRSNNEQFF.

The chain is built from TRBV27 and TRBJ1-1; D gene uncertain. The CDR3 contains 13 residues. Trimming stripped 3 bases from V and 0 bases from J, with 5 bases between. Germline-derived CDR1 and CDR2 are MNHEY and SMNVEV (reference sequence). DNA for the CDR3: TGTGCCAGCAGTTTGATAGTGAACACTGAAGCTTTCTTT. It is translated as CASSLIVNTEAFF.

The CDR3 bases are TGTGCCAGCAGTTTGACTGGGACAGGGTTGGGCTACACCTTC. It yields the protein CASSLTGTGLGYTF. This sequence joins TRBV27 and TRBJ1-2; 9 positions agree with TRBD1. In germline, CDR1 is MNHEY, CDR2 SMNVEV (reference sequence). The CDR3 runs 14 residues. V lost 3 bases and J lost 8; bases outside the gene matches: 7.

The chain has TRBV7-6 and TRBJ2-7; D may be TRBD2 (5 bases). Between the trimmed V and J ends, which lost 2 bases and 4 bases, there was a span of 12 bases. Germline V lookup: CDR1 SGHVS, CDR2 FNYEAQ. This CDR3 is built from 14 residues. The CDR3 bases are TGTGCCAGCAGCTTAACCGGGGAAACTTACGAGCAGTACTTC. Translation: CASSLTGETYEQYF.

The gene calls are TRBV7-6 and TRBJ2-7; no definite D call. The V and J ends lost 5 bases and 0 bases respectively, with 8 bases between them. Germline V gives CDR1 SGHVS, CDR2 FNYEAQ. The CDR3 loop spans 13 amino acids. The CDR3 DNA is TGTGCCAGCAGCCCGGAAAGCTCCTACGAGCAGTACTTC. It translates to CASSPESSYEQYF. Full variable domain (missing parts from reference TRBV7-6 and TRBJ2-7): GAGVSQSPRYKVTKRGQDVALRCDPISGHVSLYWYRQALGQGPEFLTYFNYEAQQDKSGLPNDRFSAERPEGSISTLTIQRTEQRDSAMYRCASSPESSYEQYFGPGTRLTVT.

This chain uses TRBV28 with TRBJ1-2; possible D gene TRBD1, 5 bases. The CDR3 is made up of 15 amino acids. Germline lookup yields CDR1 MDHEN and CDR2 SYDVKM. V lost 2 bases, J lost 4 bases, and 14 bases lay in between. CDR3 loop: CASSLGSRAPYGYTF. The CDR3 DNA follows: TGTGCCAGCAGTTTAGGGTCCAGGGCCCCCTATGGCTACACCTTC.

The chain couples TRBV14 to TRBJ2-7; D is undetermined. Trimming shortened V by 1 base and J by 0 bases, and 13 bases separated the two germline ends. The CDR3 runs to 16 residues. Germline CDR1 reads SGHDN; CDR2 reads FVKESK. CDR3 in amino acids: CASSQGVGLSSYEQYF. The CDR3, as DNA: TGTGCCAGCAGCCAAGGTGTCGGCCTGAGCTCCTACGAGCAGTACTTC.

This chain connects TRBV5-8 to TRBJ1-5, with unresolved D. Germline CDR1 and CDR2: SGHTS and YDEGEE. The V and J ends lost 0 bases and 5 bases respectively, with 15 bases between them. CDR3 size: 16 residues. The CDR3 is CASSLAEAQRDQPQHF. The CDR3 nucleotides are TGTGCCAGCAGCTTGGCCGAGGCGCAGCGCGATCAGCCCCAGCATTTT. Based on the CDR3 plus reference TRBV5-8 and TRBJ1-5, the full variable domain is EAGVTQSPTHLIKTRGQQATLRCSPISGHTSVYWYQQALGLGLQFLLWYDEGEERNRGNFPPRFSGRQFPNYSSELNVNALELEDSALYLCASSLAEAQRDQPQHFGDGTRLSIL.

The chain couples TRBV7-9 to TRBJ2-7; D not resolved. CDR1 is SEHNR, CDR2 FQNEAQ, per germline (reference sequence). V lost 1 base and J lost 6, with 7 bases in between. This CDR3 contains 12 residues. The CDR3 nucleotides are TGTGCCAGCAGCTTAGATGGAGTCGAGCAGTACTTC. Protein product: CASSLDGVEQYF.